These 7 T cell receptor beta chains were sequenced from one sample in a study of blood T cell repertoires in COVID-19 (dated by TCRdb to 2020 to 2021). Library construction relied on the immunoSEQ multiplex PCR assay. TCRdb limited this immuneACCESS table to in-frame rearrangements with V and J called. A share of clones is missing; checked studies link under half to unresolved V genes, and the rest is unexplained. This sample is represented by 21,000 or so clones; 90% of them were singletons. The ten top clones hold 15% to 20% of the sample. The sequenced sample consisted of peripheral blood. The receptors here all came from a human donor in a cohort sampled during active COVID-19.

This clone was found once. This sequence joins TRBV2 and TRBJ2-3; 11 bases match TRBD1. The CDR3 is made up of 13 amino acids. CDR1 is SNHLY and CDR2 is FYNNEI in the germline V gene. J lost 7 bases, V lost 9 bases, and 6 bases had no gene match. The CDR3 protein is CARWDRGTNTQYF. DNA for the CDR3: TGTGCCAGGTGGGACAGGGGGACGAATACGCAGTATTTT.

The chain recombines TRBV5-1 with TRBJ2-7; D possibly corresponds to TRBD2 (6 bases). This CDR3 is built from 12 residues. CDR1 and CDR2 (germline): SGHRS, YFSETQ. Trimming cost V 5 bases and J 4 bases, with 10 bases left between them. CDR3 sequence reads: CASRSEGYEQYF. The CDR3 nucleotides are TGCGCCAGCAGGTCGGAGGGGTACGAGCAGTACTTC.

The chain has TRBV5-4 and TRBJ2-7; 7 bases are shared with TRBD1. Germline CDR1 and CDR2: SGHNT and YYREEE (reference sequence). The CDR3 is 12 amino acids. V dropped 0 bases and J dropped 6; count of bases not matched to a gene: 0. CDR3 nucleotides: TGTGCCAGCAGCTTGGGACAGGGCGAGCAGTACTTC. It codes for CASSLGQGEQYF.

This chain joins TRBV5-1 and TRBJ2-1; 15 nucleotides agree with TRBD2. The ends lost 9 bases at V and 4 bases at J; junction bases unmatched: 11. This CDR3 spans 17 amino acids. Germline CDR1 reads SGHRS; CDR2 reads YFSETQ. The CDR3 sequence: CAILTTGLAGGYNEQFF. The CDR3 region has the DNA TGCGCCATCCTCACTACGGGACTAGCGGGGGGATACAATGAGCAGTTCTTC.

The chain couples TRBV6-5 to TRBJ1-1; 8 bases align to TRBD1. Germline CDR1 MNHEY, CDR2 SVGAGI. The junction had 6 bases not matched to a gene; V was cut back by 4 bases and J by 5 bases. The CDR3 extends over 14 amino acids. The CDR3 DNA sequence: TGTGCCAGCAGTTCTCAGGGGGCACGTACTGAAGCTTTCTTT. This gives the protein CASSSQGARTEAFF.

This rearrangement joins TRBV19 to TRBJ2-1, with 8 bases aligning to TRBD1. CDR1 is LNHDA and CDR2 is SQIVND in the germline V gene (reference sequence). There are 14 residues in the CDR3. With V trimmed by 5 bases and J by 9 bases, 9 bases remained unmatched. The CDR3 DNA reads as TGTGCCAGTAGTCGGGACAGGTGGTATACTGAGCAGTTCTTC. This encodes CASSRDRWYTEQFF. The variable domain in full, completed from reference TRBV19 and TRBJ2-1, reads DGGITQSPKYLFRKEGQNVTLSCEQNLNHDAMYWYRQDPGQGLRLIYYSQIVNDFQKGDIAEGYSVSREKKESFPLTVTSAQKNPTAFYLCASSRDRWYTEQFFGPGTRLTVL.

The chain is built from TRBV7-9 and TRBJ2-7, with TRBD1 matching 9 bases. Per the germline V gene, CDR1 is SEHNR and CDR2 is FQNEAQ (reference sequence). This CDR3 region has 16 residues. The trim removed 1 base at V and 1 base at J, leaving 5 bases unmatched. CDR3 amino acids: CASSLGGQGLSYEQYF. The CDR3 nucleotides read TGTGCCAGCAGCTTAGGGGGACAGGGCCTTTCCTACGAGCAGTACTTC.